The rows below give T cell receptor beta chains drawn from one sample of a study of blood T cell repertoires in COVID-19. Here immunoSEQ multiplex PCR was the method, and the copy in TCRdb shows in-frame clones only, minus some. The sample consists of around 250,000 clones, 80% to 90% of them appearing once. The sample taken for sequencing was PBMCs or T cells enriched from blood (not recorded which). The receptors were sampled from a woman aged 50 to 60 who had recovered from COVID-19. The CDR3 runs from the conserved cysteine through the conserved F or W. Fields, in order: V gene, J gene, CDR3 protein.

TRBV7-9	TRBJ2-3	CASSFSGSGDTQYF
TRBV18	TRBJ1-1	CASSREFGTEAFF
TRBV27	TRBJ2-3	CASSLSPAVGGPDTDTQYF
TRBV5-6	TRBJ2-7	CASSPSGGANYEQYF
TRBV5-1	TRBJ2-1	CASGAGGINNEQFF
TRBV19	TRBJ2-7	CASSRLLAASSYEQYF
TRBV28	TRBJ1-3	CASSFGGQAGNTIYF
TRBV6-6	TRBJ1-1	CASSYFPETMNTEAFF
TRBV30	TRBJ2-1	CAWSQGTSRYNEQFF
TRBV27	TRBJ2-7	CATKTARTSGSYEQYF
TRBV7-2	TRBJ2-2	CASSAGGSNTGELFF
TRBV27	TRBJ2-1	CASSPGLAGVPYNEQFF
TRBV19	TRBJ2-7	CASHQRGSYEQYF